These T cell receptor beta chains were read from a single sample in a study of cytomegalovirus exposure and HLA in healthy donors. Measured with immunoSEQ multiplex PCR; TCRdb has only the in-frame clones, and not every one. The table has about 260,000 clones, less than 95% seen once. Sequences were obtained from PBMCs. The receptor set was obtained from a woman in her twenties or thirties in good health and CMV-seronegative. CDR3s leave out the opening cysteine and the closing phenylalanine or tryptophan. D genes are given only for firm matches. Size is omitted from some rows. Given values are once, few, many or a class for expanded clones.

V gene	J gene	D gene	clone size	CDR3 protein
TRBV6-4	TRBJ2-1	.	.	ASTSGVGEQF
TRBV9	TRBJ1-5	TRBD1	.	ASSTGGLNQPQH
TRBV5-1	TRBJ2-1	.	.	ASSLGGSSYNEQF
TRBV7-2	TRBJ2-5	TRBD2	.	ASSPAAGGGETQY
TRBV29-1	TRBJ2-1	.	.	SVVRGVYNEQF
TRBV27	TRBJ1-1	.	.	ASRGLSTEAF
TRBV7-6	TRBJ2-3	.	.	ASSSDTWTQY
TRBV25-1	TRBJ2-2	TRBD1	.	ASSAPGQGNTGELF
TRBV9	TRBJ1-1	TRBD1	.	ASSGGTGPEAF
TRBV19	TRBJ1-2	.	.	ASSIPTGLYGYT
TRBV13	TRBJ2-3	.	.	ASSLYERTDTQY
TRBV5-6	TRBJ2-7	.	.	ASSFDRTYEQY
TRBV2	TRBJ2-1	TRBD2	.	ASSRLAGVGYNEQF
TRBV15	TRBJ1-5	.	.	ATSRGDNQPQH
TRBV27	TRBJ2-3	TRBD1	once	ASRINRRDRDTDTQY
TRBV4-3	TRBJ1-2	.	.	ASSQDTVLKYGYT
TRBV11-3	TRBJ2-1	.	once	ASSFSGYSVQF
TRBV7-8	TRBJ2-7	TRBD1	.	ASSKGQGVYYEQY
TRBV9	TRBJ1-1	.	.	ASSLGRGTEAF
TRBV25-1	TRBJ2-2	.	.	ASSDKGRGTGELF
TRBV27	TRBJ2-1	TRBD2	.	ASSPTTPSGNSYNEQF
TRBV6-4	TRBJ2-1	.	.	ASSEGRTNLQF
TRBV7-9	TRBJ2-1	.	.	ASSLAPKSPYNEQF
TRBV6-5	TRBJ2-4	.	.	ASSPTGPIQY
TRBV9	TRBJ2-1	TRBD2	.	ASSPWTSGRADEQF
TRBV29-1	TRBJ2-3	TRBD2	.	SVDEGYSGSTDTQY
TRBV11-3	TRBJ1-1	TRBD1	.	ASSTDRGSKAF
TRBV10-3	TRBJ2-7	.	.	AIFKEQSYEQY
TRBV5-4	TRBJ2-7	TRBD1	.	ASSSMGQLTYEQY
TRBV4-2	TRBJ1-3	TRBD1	.	ASTISGTANSGNTIY
TRBV4-3	TRBJ1-5	.	.	ASSQDRRSNQPQH
TRBV11-2	TRBJ2-5	TRBD1	.	ASSDRDRGAGETQY
TRBV6-5	TRBJ1-2	.	.	ASSPGRVIGYT
TRBV6-1	TRBJ2-3	.	.	ASSLTSTDTQY
TRBV15	TRBJ2-5	TRBD2	.	ATSWSGSEETQY
TRBV28	TRBJ2-5	TRBD1	few	ASSSTGDRRETQY